This is a list of T cell receptor beta chains from one sample in a study of blood T cell repertoires in COVID-19. Generated by immunoSEQ multiplex PCR, the TCRdb table keeps only in-frame clones and is missing some. In the table there are about 300,000 clones, roughly 90% of which are singletons. Source material: peripheral blood. The receptor set was obtained from a man aged 18-30 years who had recovered from COVID-19. The CDR3 runs from the conserved cysteine through the conserved F or W. The order of the fields is clone size, J gene, V gene, D gene, CDR3 length, CDR3 DNA, CDR3 protein. D genes are given only for firm matches. Clone size is not always given. Where it is, it says once, few, many or a class for expanded clones.

clone size: .; J gene: TRBJ2-7; V gene: TRBV5-1; D gene: TRBD2; CDR3 length: 17; CDR3 DNA: TGCGCCAGCAGCTTGAGTCTAGCGGGAGGACTGAGCTACGAGCAGTACTTC; CDR3 protein: CASSLSLAGGLSYEQYF
clone size: .; J gene: TRBJ2-7; V gene: TRBV9; D gene: TRBD1; CDR3 length: 15; CDR3 DNA: TGTGCCAGCAGCGTAATGGGACAGGGCGTCTACGAGCAGTACTTC; CDR3 protein: CASSVMGQGVYEQYF
clone size: few; J gene: TRBJ1-2; V gene: TRBV2; D gene: TRBD1; CDR3 length: 15; CDR3 DNA: TGTGCCAGCAGTGGACAGGGAGTTCAAAGCTATGGCTACACCTTC; CDR3 protein: CASSGQGVQSYGYTF
clone size: .; J gene: TRBJ2-1; V gene: TRBV5-6; D gene: TRBD1; CDR3 length: 15; CDR3 DNA: TGTGCCAGCAGCTTGATCCGGGACAGGGCGAATGAGCAGTTCTTC; CDR3 protein: CASSLIRDRANEQFF
clone size: .; J gene: TRBJ2-1; V gene: TRBV2; D gene: .; CDR3 length: 14; CDR3 DNA: TGTGCCAGCAGTGACGTGAGCTCCTACAATGAGCAGTTCTTC; CDR3 protein: CASSDVSSYNEQFF
clone size: .; J gene: TRBJ2-7; V gene: TRBV2; D gene: .; CDR3 length: 12; CDR3 DNA: TGTGCCAGCAGTGTAACGGCCTACGAGCAGTACTTC; CDR3 protein: CASSVTAYEQYF
clone size: .; J gene: TRBJ2-3; V gene: TRBV12-5; D gene: TRBD2; CDR3 length: 17; CDR3 DNA: TGTGCTAGTGGTTTGACGATTAGCGGGGGGGTTCCAGATACGCAGTATTTT; CDR3 protein: CASGLTISGGVPDTQYF
clone size: .; J gene: TRBJ2-2; V gene: TRBV4-2; D gene: .; CDR3 length: 13; CDR3 DNA: TGTGCCAGCAGCCCCAGAATCACCGGGGAGCTGTTTTTT; CDR3 protein: CASSPRITGELFF
clone size: .; J gene: TRBJ1-1; V gene: TRBV2; D gene: .; CDR3 length: 12; CDR3 DNA: TGTGCCAGCAGTGGATGGGCCTCTGAAGCTTTCTTT; CDR3 protein: CASSGWASEAFF
clone size: .; J gene: TRBJ2-7; V gene: TRBV4-2; D gene: .; CDR3 length: 16; CDR3 DNA: TGTGCCAGCAGCCAAGGGTTAAATAGCGGAACCCTCGAGCAGTACTTC; CDR3 protein: CASSQGLNSGTLEQYF
clone size: .; J gene: TRBJ1-2; V gene: TRBV2; D gene: .; CDR3 length: 13; CDR3 DNA: TGTGCCAGCAGTCCCAGGACAGACTATGGCTACACCTTC; CDR3 protein: CASSPRTDYGYTF
clone size: .; J gene: TRBJ1-2; V gene: TRBV4-1; D gene: .; CDR3 length: 14; CDR3 DNA: TGCGCCAGCAGCCAAAAAGAGGGGGAGCTAGGCTACACCTTC; CDR3 protein: CASSQKEGELGYTF
clone size: .; J gene: TRBJ2-2; V gene: TRBV18; D gene: .; CDR3 length: 16; CDR3 DNA: TGTGCCAGCTCACCACGCTTAGGGGCGAACACCGGGGAGCTGTTTTTT; CDR3 protein: CASSPRLGANTGELFF
clone size: .; J gene: TRBJ1-2; V gene: TRBV7-2; D gene: .; CDR3 length: 13; CDR3 DNA: TGTGCCAGCAGCCCCACCGCGGACTATGGCTACACCTTC; CDR3 protein: CASSPTADYGYTF
clone size: .; J gene: TRBJ2-7; V gene: TRBV6-2/TRBV6-3; D gene: .; CDR3 length: 16; CDR3 DNA: TGTGCCAGCAGTTACTCCTTCATGAGGAGCTCCTACGAGCAGTACTTC; CDR3 protein: CASSYSFMRSSYEQYF
clone size: .; J gene: TRBJ1-4; V gene: TRBV10-3; D gene: .; CDR3 length: 14; CDR3 DNA: TGTGCCATCAGTGAGTCGGGGGGGGCGGAAAAACTGTTTTTT; CDR3 protein: CAISESGGAEKLFF
clone size: .; J gene: TRBJ2-7; V gene: TRBV2; D gene: TRBD1; CDR3 length: 17; CDR3 DNA: TGTGCCAGCAGTGAGGGGGACAGGGAGGCAACCTCCTACGAGCAGTACTTC; CDR3 protein: CASSEGDREATSYEQYF
clone size: .; J gene: TRBJ1-1; V gene: TRBV5-4; D gene: TRBD1; CDR3 length: 14; CDR3 DNA: TGTGCCAGCACCAAAACAGGGGTGAACACTGAAGCTTTCTTT; CDR3 protein: CASTKTGVNTEAFF
clone size: .; J gene: TRBJ2-7; V gene: TRBV5-1; D gene: .; CDR3 length: 15; CDR3 DNA: TGCGCCAGCAGCTTGGGCGTGGGCAGCACCTACGAGCAGTACTTC; CDR3 protein: CASSLGVGSTYEQYF
clone size: .; J gene: TRBJ2-7; V gene: TRBV28; D gene: .; CDR3 length: 14; CDR3 DNA: TGTGCCAGCAGTTTAGGAGGGATTCCCTACGAGCAGTACTTC; CDR3 protein: CASSLGGIPYEQYF
clone size: .; J gene: TRBJ2-1; V gene: TRBV12-3/TRBV12-4; D gene: .; CDR3 length: 13; CDR3 DNA: TGTGCCAGCACCCAATGGGACAAGGATGAGCAGTTCTTC; CDR3 protein: CASTQWDKDEQFF
clone size: .; J gene: TRBJ2-7; V gene: TRBV6-5; D gene: TRBD2; CDR3 length: 14; CDR3 DNA: TGTGCCAGCAACTCCGCGGGGGACCCTTACGAGCAGTACTTC; CDR3 protein: CASNSAGDPYEQYF
clone size: .; J gene: TRBJ1-6; V gene: TRBV6-5; D gene: .; CDR3 length: 15; CDR3 DNA: TGTGCCAGCAGTTACGGTGGGGCGAATAATTCACCCCTCCACTTT; CDR3 protein: CASSYGGANNSPLHF
clone size: .; J gene: TRBJ2-3; V gene: TRBV7-2; D gene: TRBD2; CDR3 length: 16; CDR3 DNA: TGTGCCAGCAGCACAATAGCGGGGGACCTCACAGATACGCAGTATTTT; CDR3 protein: CASSTIAGDLTDTQYF
clone size: .; J gene: TRBJ2-7; V gene: TRBV18; D gene: .; CDR3 length: 12; CDR3 DNA: TGTGCCAGCTCGGCCGTAAATTACGAGCAGTACTTC; CDR3 protein: CASSAVNYEQYF
clone size: .; J gene: TRBJ2-5; V gene: TRBV3-1/TRBV3-2; D gene: .; CDR3 length: 22; CDR3 DNA: TGTGCCAGCAGCCAAGATGGAGACGGGTACCAAACCGGTAGTCGATACCAAGAGACCCAGTACTTC; CDR3 protein: CASSQDGDGYQTGSRYQETQYF
clone size: .; J gene: TRBJ1-1; V gene: TRBV12-5; D gene: .; CDR3 length: 13; CDR3 DNA: TGTGCTAGTGGTTTGTCAATAGACACTGAAGCTTTCTTT; CDR3 protein: CASGLSIDTEAFF
clone size: .; J gene: TRBJ1-5; V gene: TRBV11-2; D gene: .; CDR3 length: 13; CDR3 DNA: TGTGCCAGCAGCTTAGATCAGGATCAGCCCCAGCATTTT; CDR3 protein: CASSLDQDQPQHF
clone size: .; J gene: TRBJ1-4; V gene: TRBV18; D gene: TRBD1; CDR3 length: 18; CDR3 DNA: TGTGCCAGCTCACCGGGACAGGGTTTACCTGCAACTAATGAAAAACTGTTTTTT; CDR3 protein: CASSPGQGLPATNEKLFF
clone size: .; J gene: TRBJ1-3; V gene: TRBV27; D gene: TRBD1; CDR3 length: 15; CDR3 DNA: TGTGCCAGCAGTCTATATTCGGGACAGGGAAACACCATATATTTT; CDR3 protein: CASSLYSGQGNTIYF
clone size: .; J gene: TRBJ1-2; V gene: TRBV10-3; D gene: TRBD1; CDR3 length: 15; CDR3 DNA: TGTGCCATCAGCCCCGGACAGGGGGATAACTATGGCTACACCTTC; CDR3 protein: CAISPGQGDNYGYTF
clone size: .; J gene: TRBJ2-7; V gene: TRBV7-9; D gene: .; CDR3 length: 15; CDR3 DNA: TGTGCCAGCAGCTTAGTGGCGGTTAGCCCCTACGAGCAGTACTTC; CDR3 protein: CASSLVAVSPYEQYF
clone size: .; J gene: TRBJ1-5; V gene: TRBV18; D gene: .; CDR3 length: 14; CDR3 DNA: TGTGCCAGCTCACCACTACAGGGAAGTCAGCCCCAGCATTTT; CDR3 protein: CASSPLQGSQPQHF
clone size: once; J gene: TRBJ2-7; V gene: TRBV7-9; D gene: .; CDR3 length: 12; CDR3 DNA: TGTGCCAGCAGCTTTCGGGAGTACGAGCAGTACTTC; CDR3 protein: CASSFREYEQYF
clone size: .; J gene: TRBJ2-7; V gene: TRBV7-9; D gene: .; CDR3 length: 14; CDR3 DNA: TGTGCCAGCAGCTTAGGACTATCCGCCTACGAGCAGTACTTC; CDR3 protein: CASSLGLSAYEQYF
clone size: .; J gene: TRBJ2-7; V gene: TRBV5-1; D gene: .; CDR3 length: 15; CDR3 DNA: TGCGCCAGCAGCTTCGAAGGGACTGGATTCTACGAGCAGTACTTC; CDR3 protein: CASSFEGTGFYEQYF
clone size: few; J gene: TRBJ2-7; V gene: TRBV20-1; D gene: .; CDR3 length: 11; CDR3 DNA: TGCAGTGGGAAGGGGGACTACGAGCAGTACTTC; CDR3 protein: CSGKGDYEQYF